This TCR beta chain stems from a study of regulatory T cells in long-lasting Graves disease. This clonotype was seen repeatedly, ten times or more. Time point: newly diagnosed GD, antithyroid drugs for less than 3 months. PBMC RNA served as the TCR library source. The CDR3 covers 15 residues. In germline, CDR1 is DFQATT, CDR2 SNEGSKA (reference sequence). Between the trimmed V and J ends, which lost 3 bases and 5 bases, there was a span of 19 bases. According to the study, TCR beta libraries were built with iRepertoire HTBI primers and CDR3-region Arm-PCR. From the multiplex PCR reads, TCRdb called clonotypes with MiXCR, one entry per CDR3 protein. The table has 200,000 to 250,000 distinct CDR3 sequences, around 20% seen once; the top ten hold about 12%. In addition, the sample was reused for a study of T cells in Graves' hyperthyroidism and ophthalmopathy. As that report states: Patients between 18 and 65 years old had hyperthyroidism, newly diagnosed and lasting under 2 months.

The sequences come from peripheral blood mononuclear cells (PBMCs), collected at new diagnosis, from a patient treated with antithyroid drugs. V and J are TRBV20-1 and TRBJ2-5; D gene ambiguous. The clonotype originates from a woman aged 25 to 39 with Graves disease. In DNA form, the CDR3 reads TGCAGTGCTAGTTCTTTGACGGTGGGAATTGAGACCCAGTACTTC. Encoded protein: CSASSLTVGIETQYF.